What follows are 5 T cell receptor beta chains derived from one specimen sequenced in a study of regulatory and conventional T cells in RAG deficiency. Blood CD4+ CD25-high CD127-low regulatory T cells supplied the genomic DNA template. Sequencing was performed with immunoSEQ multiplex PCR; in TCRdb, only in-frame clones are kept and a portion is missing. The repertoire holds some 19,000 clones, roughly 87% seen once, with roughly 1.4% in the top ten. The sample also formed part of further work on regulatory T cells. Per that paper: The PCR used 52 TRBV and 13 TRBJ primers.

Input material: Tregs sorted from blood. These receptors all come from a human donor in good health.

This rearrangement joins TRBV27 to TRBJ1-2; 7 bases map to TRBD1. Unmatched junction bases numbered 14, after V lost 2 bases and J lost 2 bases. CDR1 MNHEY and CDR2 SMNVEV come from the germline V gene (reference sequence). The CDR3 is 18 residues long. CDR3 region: CASSLGTGVEEANYGYTF. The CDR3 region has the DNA TGTGCCAGCAGTTTAGGAACAGGGGTCGAGGAAGCGAACTATGGCTACACCTTC.

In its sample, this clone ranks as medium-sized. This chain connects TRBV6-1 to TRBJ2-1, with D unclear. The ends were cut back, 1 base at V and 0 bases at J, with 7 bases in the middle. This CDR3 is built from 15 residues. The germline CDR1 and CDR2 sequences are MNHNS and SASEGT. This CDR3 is CASSEGIASYNEQFF. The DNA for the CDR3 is TGTGCCAGCAGTGAAGGGATAGCCTCCTACAATGAGCAGTTCTTC.

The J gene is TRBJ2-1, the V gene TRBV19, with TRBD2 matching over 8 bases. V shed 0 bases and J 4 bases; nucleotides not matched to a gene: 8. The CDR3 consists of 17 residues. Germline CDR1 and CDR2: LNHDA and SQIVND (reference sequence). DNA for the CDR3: TGTGCCAGTAGTATAGATCGGGGGGGCCGTCGATACAATGAGCAGTTCTTC. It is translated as CASSIDRGGRRYNEQFF.

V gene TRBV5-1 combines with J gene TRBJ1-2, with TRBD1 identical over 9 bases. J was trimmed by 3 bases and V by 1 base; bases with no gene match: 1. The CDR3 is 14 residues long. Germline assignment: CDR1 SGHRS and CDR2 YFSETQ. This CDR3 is CASSLTGGHYGYTF. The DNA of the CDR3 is TGCGCCAGCAGCTTGACAGGGGGCCACTATGGCTACACCTTC.

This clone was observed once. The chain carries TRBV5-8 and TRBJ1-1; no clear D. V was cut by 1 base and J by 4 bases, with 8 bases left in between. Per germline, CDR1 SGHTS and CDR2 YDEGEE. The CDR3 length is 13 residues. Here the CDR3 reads CASSLSRGTEAFF. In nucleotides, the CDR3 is TGTGCCAGCAGCTTGTCTCGGGGCACTGAAGCTTTCTTT.